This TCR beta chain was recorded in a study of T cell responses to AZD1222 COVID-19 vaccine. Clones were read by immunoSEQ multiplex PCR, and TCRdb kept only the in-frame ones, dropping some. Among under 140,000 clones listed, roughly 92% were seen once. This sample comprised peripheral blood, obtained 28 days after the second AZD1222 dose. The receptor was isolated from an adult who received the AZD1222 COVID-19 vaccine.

CDR3 bases: TGTGCCAGCACTCGGGACACCTATAATTCACCCCTCCACTTT. Protein product: CASTRDTYNSPLHF. The chain uses TRBV6-5 and TRBJ1-6; the D gene is possibly TRBD1 (6 bases). The CDR3 covers 14 residues. V was pared by 7 bases and J by 2 bases, with 9 bases between. Germline CDR1 and CDR2: MNHEY and SVGAGI.